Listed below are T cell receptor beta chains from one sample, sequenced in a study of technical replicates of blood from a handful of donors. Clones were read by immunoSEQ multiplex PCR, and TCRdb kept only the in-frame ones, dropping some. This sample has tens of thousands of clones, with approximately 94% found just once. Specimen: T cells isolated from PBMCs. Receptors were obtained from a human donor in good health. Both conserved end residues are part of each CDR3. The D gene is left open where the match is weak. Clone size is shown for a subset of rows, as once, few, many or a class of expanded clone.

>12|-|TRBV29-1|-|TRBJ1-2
TGCAGCGTGAATACTGTAAGATATGGCTACACCTTC
CSVNTVRYGYTF
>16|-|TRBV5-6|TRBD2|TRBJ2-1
TGTGCCAGCAGCTCAATACTAGCGGATCTCTACAATGAGCAGTTCTTC
CASSSILADLYNEQFF
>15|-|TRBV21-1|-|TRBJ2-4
TGTGCCAGCAGGATGGCCCTGATGTTGGTAAACATTCAGTACTTC
CASRMALMLVNIQYF
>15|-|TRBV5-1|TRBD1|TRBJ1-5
TGCGCCAGCAGCTTGGGGGACAGGGGGAATCAGCCCCAGCATTTT
CASSLGDRGNQPQHF
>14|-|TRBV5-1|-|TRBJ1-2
TGCGCCAGCAGTTTTGCAGGGGTGCACTATGGCTACACCTTC
CASSFAGVHYGYTF
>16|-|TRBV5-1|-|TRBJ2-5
TGCGCCAGCAGCTTGGATCCAGCGATAATCCAAGAGACCCAGTACTTC
CASSLDPAIIQETQYF
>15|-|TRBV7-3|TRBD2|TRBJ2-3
TGTGCCAGCAGCTCCTCCGGGACTAGCGCAGATACGCAGTATTTT
CASSSSGTSADTQYF
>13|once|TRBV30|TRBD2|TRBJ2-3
TGTGCCTGGAGTCTAGCGGGGACAGATACGCAGTATTTT
CAWSLAGTDTQYF
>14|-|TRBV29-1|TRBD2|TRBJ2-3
TGCAGCGTTCTTCGAGCGGGGGCGGCAGATACGCAGTATTTT
CSVLRAGAADTQYF
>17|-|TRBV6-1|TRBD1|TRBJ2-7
TGTGCCAGCAGTGGTGGAACCGTAGGACAGGGGTTCTACGAGCAGTACTTC
CASSGGTVGQGFYEQYF
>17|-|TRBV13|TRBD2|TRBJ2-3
TGTGCCAGCAGGCCTGCGGGAGGCGACACTAGCACAGATACGCAGTATTTT
CASRPAGGDTSTDTQYF
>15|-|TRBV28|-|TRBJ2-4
TGTGCCAGCAGTTTGCAGGGGTGGGTCAAAAACATTCAGTACTTC
CASSLQGWVKNIQYF
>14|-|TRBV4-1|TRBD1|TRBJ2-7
TGCGCCAGCAGCCCCCTCACAGGGGGATACGAGCAGTACTTC
CASSPLTGGYEQYF
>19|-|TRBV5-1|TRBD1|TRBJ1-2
TGCGCCAGCAGCCTGACGTCGATGACAGGGCCTCTCAGGGCTGGGGGCTACACCTTC
CASSLTSMTGPLRAGGYTF
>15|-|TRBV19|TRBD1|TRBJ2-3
TGTGCCAGTAGTCTCGGGGCAGGGGGCCCAGATACGCAGTATTTT
CASSLGAGGPDTQYF
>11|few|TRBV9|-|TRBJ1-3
TGTGCCAGCAGCCTGAGTAACACCATATATTTT
CASSLSNTIYF
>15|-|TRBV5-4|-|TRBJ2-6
TGTGCCAGCAGCTTGCCGGGGGCTGGGGCCAACGTCCTGACTTTC
CASSLPGAGANVLTF
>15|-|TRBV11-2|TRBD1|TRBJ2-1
TGTGCCAGCAGCTCGGGACAGGGGTTATTCAATGAGCAGTTCTTC
CASSSGQGLFNEQFF
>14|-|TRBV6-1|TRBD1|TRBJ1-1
TGTGCCAGCAGGGCAGGGGGCAGTAGGACTGAAGCTTTCTTT
CASRAGGSRTEAFF
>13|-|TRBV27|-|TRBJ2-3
TGTGCCAGCAGTGGTCATCCAGGAGATACGCAGTATTTT
CASSGHPGDTQYF
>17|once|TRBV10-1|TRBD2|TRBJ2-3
TGCGCCAGCAGTGAGTCGTCTAGCGGGGTGGGCACAGATACGCAGTATTTT
CASSESSSGVGTDTQYF
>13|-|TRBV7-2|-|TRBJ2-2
TGTGCCAGCAGCTTAGGAGGACACGGGGAGCTGTTTTTT
CASSLGGHGELFF
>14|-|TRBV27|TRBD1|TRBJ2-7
TGTGCCAGCAGTTTAAGGGACAGGGCCTACGAGCAGTACTTC
CASSLRDRAYEQYF
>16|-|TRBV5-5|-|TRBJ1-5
TGTGCCAGCAGCTTTCGGTTCGTCGATAGCAATCAGCCCCAGCATTTT
CASSFRFVDSNQPQHF
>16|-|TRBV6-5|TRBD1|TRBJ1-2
TGTGCCAGCAGTTTACGGACAGGGGGCGTGGGGTATGGCTACACCTTC
CASSLRTGGVGYGYTF
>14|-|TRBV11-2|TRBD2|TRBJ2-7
TGTGCCAGCGAGCTGGTAGCGGGGGCTTACGAGCAGTACTTC
CASELVAGAYEQYF
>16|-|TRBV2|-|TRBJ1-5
TGTGCCAGCAGTGAACGTTGGCTTAGGGGAATCCAGCCCCAGCATTTT
CASSERWLRGIQPQHF
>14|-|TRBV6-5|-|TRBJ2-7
TGTGCCAGCAGTTACCGCAGTTCCTCCTACGAGCAGTACTTC
CASSYRSSSYEQYF